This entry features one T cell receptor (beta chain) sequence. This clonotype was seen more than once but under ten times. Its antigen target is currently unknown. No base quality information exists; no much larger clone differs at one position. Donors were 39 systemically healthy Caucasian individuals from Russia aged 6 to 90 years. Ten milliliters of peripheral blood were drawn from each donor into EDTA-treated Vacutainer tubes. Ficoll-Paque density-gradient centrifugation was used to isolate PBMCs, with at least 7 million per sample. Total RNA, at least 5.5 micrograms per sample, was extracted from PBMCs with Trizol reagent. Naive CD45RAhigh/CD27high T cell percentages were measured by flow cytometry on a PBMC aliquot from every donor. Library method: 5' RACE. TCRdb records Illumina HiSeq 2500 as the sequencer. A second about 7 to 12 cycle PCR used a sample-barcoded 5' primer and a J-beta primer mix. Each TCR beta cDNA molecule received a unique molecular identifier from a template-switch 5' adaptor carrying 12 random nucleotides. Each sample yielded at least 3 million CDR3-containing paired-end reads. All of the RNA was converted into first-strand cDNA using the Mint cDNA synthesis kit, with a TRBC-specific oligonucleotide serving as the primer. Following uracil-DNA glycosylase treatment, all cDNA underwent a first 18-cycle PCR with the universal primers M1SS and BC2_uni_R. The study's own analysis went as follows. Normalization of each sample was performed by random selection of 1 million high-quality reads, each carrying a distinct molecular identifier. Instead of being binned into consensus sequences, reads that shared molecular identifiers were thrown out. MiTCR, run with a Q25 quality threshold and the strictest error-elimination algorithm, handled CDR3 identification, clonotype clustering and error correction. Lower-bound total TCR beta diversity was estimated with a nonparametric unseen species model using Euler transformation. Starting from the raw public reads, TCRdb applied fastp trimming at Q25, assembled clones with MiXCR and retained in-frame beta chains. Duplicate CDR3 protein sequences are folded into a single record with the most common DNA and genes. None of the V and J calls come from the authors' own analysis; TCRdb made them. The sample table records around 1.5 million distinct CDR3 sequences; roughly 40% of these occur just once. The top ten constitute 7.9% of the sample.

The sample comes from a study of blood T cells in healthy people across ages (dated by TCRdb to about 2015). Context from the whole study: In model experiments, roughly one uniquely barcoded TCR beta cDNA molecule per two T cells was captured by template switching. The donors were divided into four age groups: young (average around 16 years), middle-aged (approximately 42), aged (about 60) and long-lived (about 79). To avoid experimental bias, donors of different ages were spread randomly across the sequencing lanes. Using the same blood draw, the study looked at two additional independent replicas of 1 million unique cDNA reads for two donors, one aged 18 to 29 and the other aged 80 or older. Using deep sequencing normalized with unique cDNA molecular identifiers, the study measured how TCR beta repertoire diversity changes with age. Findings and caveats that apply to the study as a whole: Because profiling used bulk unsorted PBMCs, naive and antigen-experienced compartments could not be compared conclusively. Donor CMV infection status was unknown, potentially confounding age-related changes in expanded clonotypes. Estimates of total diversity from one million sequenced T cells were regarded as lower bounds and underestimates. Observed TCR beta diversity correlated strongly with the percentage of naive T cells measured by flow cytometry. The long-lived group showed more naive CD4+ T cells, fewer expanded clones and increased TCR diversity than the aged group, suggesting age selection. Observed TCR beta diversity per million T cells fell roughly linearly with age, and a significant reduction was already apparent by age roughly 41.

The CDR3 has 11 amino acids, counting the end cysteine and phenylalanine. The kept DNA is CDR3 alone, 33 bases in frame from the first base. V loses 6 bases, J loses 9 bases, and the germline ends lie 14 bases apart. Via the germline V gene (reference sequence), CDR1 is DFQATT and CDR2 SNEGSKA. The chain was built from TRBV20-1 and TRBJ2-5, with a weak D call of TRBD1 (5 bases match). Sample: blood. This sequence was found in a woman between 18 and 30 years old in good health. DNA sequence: TGCAGTGCCAGGACACCCGCGGCCCAGTACTTC. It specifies CSARTPAAQYF.